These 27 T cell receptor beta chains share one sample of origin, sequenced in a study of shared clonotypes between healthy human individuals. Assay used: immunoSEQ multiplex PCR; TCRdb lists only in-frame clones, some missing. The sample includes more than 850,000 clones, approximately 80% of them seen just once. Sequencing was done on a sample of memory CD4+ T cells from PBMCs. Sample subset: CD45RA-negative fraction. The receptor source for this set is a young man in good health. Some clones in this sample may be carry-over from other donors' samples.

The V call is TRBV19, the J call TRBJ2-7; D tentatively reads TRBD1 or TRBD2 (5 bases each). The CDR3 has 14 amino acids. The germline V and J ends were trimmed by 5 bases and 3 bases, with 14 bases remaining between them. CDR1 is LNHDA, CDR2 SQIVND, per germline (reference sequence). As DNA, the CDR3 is TGTGCCAGTAGTCCTCGGGACGGATACTACGAGCAGTACTTC. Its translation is CASSPRDGYYEQYF.

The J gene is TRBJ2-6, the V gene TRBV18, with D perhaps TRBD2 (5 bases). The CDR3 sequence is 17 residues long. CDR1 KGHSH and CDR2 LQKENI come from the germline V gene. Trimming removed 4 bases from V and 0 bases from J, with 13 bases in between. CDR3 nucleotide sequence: TGTGCCAGCTCACTGCGGGTAGGACTCTCTGGGGCCAACGTCCTGACTTTC. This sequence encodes CASSLRVGLSGANVLTF.

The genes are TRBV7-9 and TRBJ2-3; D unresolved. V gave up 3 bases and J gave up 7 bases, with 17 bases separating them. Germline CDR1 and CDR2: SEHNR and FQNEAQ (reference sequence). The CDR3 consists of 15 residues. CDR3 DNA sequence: TGTGCCAGCAGCTTTACTATTTCTACACGGTATACGCAGTATTTT. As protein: CASSFTISTRYTQYF.

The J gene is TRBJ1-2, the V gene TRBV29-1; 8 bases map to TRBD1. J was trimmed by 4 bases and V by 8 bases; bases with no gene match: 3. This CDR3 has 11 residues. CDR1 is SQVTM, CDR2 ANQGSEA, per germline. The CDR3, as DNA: TGCAGCACCGACAGGGGCTATGGCTACACCTTC. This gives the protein CSTDRGYGYTF.

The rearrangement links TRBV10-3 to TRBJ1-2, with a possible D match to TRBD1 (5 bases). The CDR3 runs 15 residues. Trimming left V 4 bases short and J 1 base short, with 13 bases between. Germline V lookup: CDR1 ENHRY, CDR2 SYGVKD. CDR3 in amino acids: CAISVGAWVNYGYTF. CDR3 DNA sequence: TGTGCCATCAGTGTCGGGGCGTGGGTTAACTATGGCTACACCTTC.

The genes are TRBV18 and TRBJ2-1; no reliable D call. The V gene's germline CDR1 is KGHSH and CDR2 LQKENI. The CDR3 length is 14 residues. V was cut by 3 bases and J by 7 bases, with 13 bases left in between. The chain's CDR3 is CASSPRTGRNEQFF. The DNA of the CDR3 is TGTGCCAGCTCACCGCGAACCGGACGTAATGAGCAGTTCTTC.

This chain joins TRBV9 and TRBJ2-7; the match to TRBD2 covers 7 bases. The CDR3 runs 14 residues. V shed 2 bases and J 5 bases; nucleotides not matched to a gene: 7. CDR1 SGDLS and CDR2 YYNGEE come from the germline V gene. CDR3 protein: CASSVTLASHEQYF. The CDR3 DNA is TGTGCCAGCAGCGTTACACTAGCGTCCCACGAGCAGTACTTC.

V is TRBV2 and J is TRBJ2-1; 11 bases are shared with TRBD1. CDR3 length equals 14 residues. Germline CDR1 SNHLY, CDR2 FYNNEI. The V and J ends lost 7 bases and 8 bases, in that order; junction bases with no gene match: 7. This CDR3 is CASTRDRGIDEQFF. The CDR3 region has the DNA TGTGCCAGCACCAGGGACAGGGGGATCGATGAGCAGTTCTTC.

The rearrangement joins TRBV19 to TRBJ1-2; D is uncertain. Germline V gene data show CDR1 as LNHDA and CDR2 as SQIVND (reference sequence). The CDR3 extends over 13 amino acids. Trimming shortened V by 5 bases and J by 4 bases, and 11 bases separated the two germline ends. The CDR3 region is CASSYAEIYGYTF. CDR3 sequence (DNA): TGTGCCAGTAGTTACGCGGAAATCTATGGCTACACCTTC.

The CDR3 loop reads CASSLVGADTDTQYF. CDR3 nucleotide sequence: TGTGCCAGCAGCCTAGTTGGGGCGGACACAGATACGCAGTATTTT. The chain uses TRBV7-3 and TRBJ2-3; tentative D call: TRBD1 (5 bases). CDR1 SGHTA and CDR2 FQGTGA come from the germline V gene. The CDR3 has 15 residues. Trimming took 5 bases from V and 2 from J, leaving 14 bases between them.

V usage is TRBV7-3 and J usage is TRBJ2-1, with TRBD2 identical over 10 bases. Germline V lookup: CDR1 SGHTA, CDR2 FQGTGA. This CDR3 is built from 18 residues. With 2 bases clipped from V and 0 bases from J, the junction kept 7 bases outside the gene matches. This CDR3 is CASSLQAGGPSSYNEQFF. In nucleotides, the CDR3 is TGTGCCAGCAGCTTACAAGCGGGAGGGCCCAGCTCCTACAATGAGCAGTTCTTC.

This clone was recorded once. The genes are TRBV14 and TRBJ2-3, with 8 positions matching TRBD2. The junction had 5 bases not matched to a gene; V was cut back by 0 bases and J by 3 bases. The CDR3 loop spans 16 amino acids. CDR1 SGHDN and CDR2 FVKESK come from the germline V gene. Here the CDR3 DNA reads TGTGCCAGCAGCCAAGATAGCGGGATGTGGACAGATACGCAGTATTTT. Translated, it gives CASSQDSGMWTDTQYF. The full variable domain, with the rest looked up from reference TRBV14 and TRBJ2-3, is EAGVTQFPSHSVIEKGQTVTLRCDPISGHDNLYWYRRVMGKEIKFLLHFVKESKQDESGMPNNRFLAERTGGTYSTLKVQPAELEDSGVYFCASSQDSGMWTDTQYFGPGTRLTVL.

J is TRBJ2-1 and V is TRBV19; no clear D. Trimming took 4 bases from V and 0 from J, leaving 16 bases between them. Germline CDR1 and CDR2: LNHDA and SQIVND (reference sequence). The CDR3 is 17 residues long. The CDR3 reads CASSTTLAESSYNEQFF. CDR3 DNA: TGTGCCAGTAGTACGACGCTGGCGGAGAGCTCCTACAATGAGCAGTTCTTC.

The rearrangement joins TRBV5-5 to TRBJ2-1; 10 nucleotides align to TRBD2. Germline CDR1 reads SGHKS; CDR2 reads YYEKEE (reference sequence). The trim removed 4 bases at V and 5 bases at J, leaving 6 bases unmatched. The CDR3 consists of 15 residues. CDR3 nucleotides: TGTGCCAGCAGCCCGAGGACTAGCGGAAACAATGAGCAGTTCTTC. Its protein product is CASSPRTSGNNEQFF.

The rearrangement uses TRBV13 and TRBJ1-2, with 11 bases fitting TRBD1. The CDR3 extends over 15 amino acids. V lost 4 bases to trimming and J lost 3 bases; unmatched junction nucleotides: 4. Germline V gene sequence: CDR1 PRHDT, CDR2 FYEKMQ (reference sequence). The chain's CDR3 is CASSYGQGADYGYTF. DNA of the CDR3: TGTGCCAGCAGCTATGGACAGGGGGCGGACTATGGCTACACCTTC. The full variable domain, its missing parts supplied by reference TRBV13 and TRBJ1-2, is AAGVIQSPRHLIKEKRETATLKCYPIPRHDTVYWYQQGPGQDPQFLISFYEKMQSDKGSIPDRFSAQQFSDYHSELNMSSLELGDSALYFCASSYGQGADYGYTFGSGTRLTVV.

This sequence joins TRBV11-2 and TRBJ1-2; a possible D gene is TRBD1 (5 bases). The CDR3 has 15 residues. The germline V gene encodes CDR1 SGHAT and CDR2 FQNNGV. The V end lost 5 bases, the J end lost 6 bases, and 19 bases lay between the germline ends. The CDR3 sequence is CASSLSNRGVDGYTF. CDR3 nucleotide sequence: TGTGCCAGCAGCCTGTCTAACCGGGGGGTTGATGGCTACACCTTC.

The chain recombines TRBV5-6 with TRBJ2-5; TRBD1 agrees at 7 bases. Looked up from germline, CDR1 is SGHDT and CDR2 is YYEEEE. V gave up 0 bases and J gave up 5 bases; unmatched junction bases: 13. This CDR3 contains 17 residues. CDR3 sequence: CASSLVNWYRGLETQYF. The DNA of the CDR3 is TGTGCCAGCAGCTTGGTCAATTGGTACAGGGGTTTGGAGACCCAGTACTTC. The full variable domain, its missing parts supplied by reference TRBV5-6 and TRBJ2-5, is DAGVTQSPTHLIKTRGQQVTLRCSPKSGHDTVSWYQQALGQGPQFIFQYYEEEERQRGNFPDRFSGHQFPNYSSELNVNALLLGDSALYLCASSLVNWYRGLETQYFGPGTRLLVL.

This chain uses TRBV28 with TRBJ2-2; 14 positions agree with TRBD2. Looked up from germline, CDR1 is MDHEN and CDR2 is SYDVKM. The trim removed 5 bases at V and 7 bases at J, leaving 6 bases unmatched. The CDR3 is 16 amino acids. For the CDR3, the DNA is TGTGCCAGCAGTCCGGGACTAGCGGGAGACATCGGGGAGCTGTTTTTT. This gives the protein CASSPGLAGDIGELFF.

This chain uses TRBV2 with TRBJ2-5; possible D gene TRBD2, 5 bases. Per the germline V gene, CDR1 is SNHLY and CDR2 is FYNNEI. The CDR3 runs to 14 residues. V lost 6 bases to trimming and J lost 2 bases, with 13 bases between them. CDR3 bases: TGTGCCAGCAGCGGACCCTTAGCGCAAGAGACCCAGTACTTC. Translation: CASSGPLAQETQYF.

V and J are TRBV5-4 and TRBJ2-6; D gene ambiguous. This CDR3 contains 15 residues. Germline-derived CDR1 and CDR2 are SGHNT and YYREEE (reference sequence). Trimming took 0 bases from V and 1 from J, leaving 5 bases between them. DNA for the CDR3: TGTGCCAGCAGCTTGGAGGCTTCTGGGGCCAACGTCCTGACTTTC. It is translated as CASSLEASGANVLTF.

CDR3 region: CASSSRGGETQYF. The DNA for the CDR3 is TGTGCCAGCAGCTCCCGGGGGGGAGAGACCCAGTACTTC. The chain employs TRBV9 and TRBJ2-5, with 8 bases aligning to TRBD2. Per the germline V gene, CDR1 is SGDLS and CDR2 is YYNGEE. CDR3 size: 13 residues. V was clipped by 4 bases and J by 4 bases; unmatched bases: 3.

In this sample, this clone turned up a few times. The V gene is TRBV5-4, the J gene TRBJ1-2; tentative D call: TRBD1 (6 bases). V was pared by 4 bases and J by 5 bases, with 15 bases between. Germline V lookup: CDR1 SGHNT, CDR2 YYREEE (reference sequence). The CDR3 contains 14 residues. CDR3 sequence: CASSPGGREYGYTF. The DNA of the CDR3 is TGTGCCAGCAGCCCGGGGGGGCGGGAATATGGCTACACCTTC. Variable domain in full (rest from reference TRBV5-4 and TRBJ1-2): ETGVTQSPTHLIKTRGQQVTLRCSSQSGHNTVSWYQQALGQGPQFIFQYYREEENGRGNFPPRFSGLQFPNYSSELNVNALELDDSALYLCASSPGGREYGYTFGSGTRLTVV.

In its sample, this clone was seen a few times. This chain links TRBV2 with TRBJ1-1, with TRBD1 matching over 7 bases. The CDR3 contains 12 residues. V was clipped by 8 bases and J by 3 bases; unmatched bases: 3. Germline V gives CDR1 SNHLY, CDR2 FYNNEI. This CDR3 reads CASRDRYTEAFF. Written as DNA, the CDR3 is TGTGCCAGCCGGGACAGATACACTGAAGCTTTCTTT.

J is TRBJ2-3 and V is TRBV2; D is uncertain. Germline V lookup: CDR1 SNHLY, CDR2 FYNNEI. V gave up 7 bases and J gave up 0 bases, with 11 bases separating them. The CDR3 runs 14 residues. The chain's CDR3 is CASTGRISTDTQYF. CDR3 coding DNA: TGTGCCAGCACGGGCAGAATTAGCACAGATACGCAGTATTTT. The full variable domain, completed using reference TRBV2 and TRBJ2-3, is EPEVTQTPSHQVTQMGQEVILRCVPISNHLYFYWYRQILGQKVEFLVSFYNNEISEKSEIFDDQFSVERPDGSNFTLKIRSTKLEDSAMYFCASTGRISTDTQYFGPGTRLTVL.

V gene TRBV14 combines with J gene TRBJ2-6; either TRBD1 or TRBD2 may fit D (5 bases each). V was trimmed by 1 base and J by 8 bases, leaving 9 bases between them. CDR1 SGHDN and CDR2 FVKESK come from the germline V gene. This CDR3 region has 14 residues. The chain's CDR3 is CASSQGKGPNVLTF. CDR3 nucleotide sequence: TGTGCCAGCAGCCAAGGGAAGGGACCCAACGTCCTGACTTTC.

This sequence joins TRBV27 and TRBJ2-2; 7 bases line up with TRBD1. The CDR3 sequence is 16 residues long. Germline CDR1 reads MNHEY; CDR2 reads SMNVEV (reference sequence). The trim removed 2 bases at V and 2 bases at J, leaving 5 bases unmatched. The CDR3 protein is CASSLGRGINTGELFF. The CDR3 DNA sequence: TGTGCCAGCAGTTTAGGCAGGGGGATAAACACCGGGGAGCTGTTTTTT.

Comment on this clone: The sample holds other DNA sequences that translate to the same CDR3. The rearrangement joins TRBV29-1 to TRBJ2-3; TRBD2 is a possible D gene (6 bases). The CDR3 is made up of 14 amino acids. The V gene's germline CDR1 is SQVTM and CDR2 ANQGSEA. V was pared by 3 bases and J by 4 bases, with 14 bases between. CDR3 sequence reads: CSVEGGRGADTQYF. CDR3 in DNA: TGCAGCGTTGAGGGGGGACGGGGAGCAGATACGCAGTATTTT.